This T cell receptor (beta chain) was obtained from a study of regulatory T cells in long-lasting Graves disease. Across the study: Persistent cases took antithyroid drugs over 5 years and stayed TSH receptor antibody positive. Study results and caveats: TRBV28, TRBJ1-2 and TRBJ2-5 were segments that persistent disease favored. New patients shared fewer public clonotypes (roughly 990) than persistent patients did (roughly 2,500).

According to the study, TCR beta libraries were built with iRepertoire HTBI primers and CDR3-region Arm-PCR. MiXCR, applied by TCRdb to the multiplex PCR reads, yields one record per CDR3 protein. The repertoire holds 400,000 to 500,000 distinct CDR3 sequences, with under 25% as singletons. Time point indicated: persistent/refractory GD, antithyroid drugs over 5 years with positive TRAb. Generation of the TCR library employed RNA extracted from PBMCs. It was American Thyroid Association guidelines that determined Graves' disease diagnosis. The CDR3 runs to 14 residues. Trimming at V came to 4 bases and at J to 8 bases, leaving 8 bases not matched to a gene. Germline lookup yields CDR1 MNHEY and CDR2 SMNVEV (reference sequence). Concerning this clonotype: Its antigen is undetermined.

The V gene is TRBV27, the J gene TRBJ1-1; TRBD1 agrees at 9 bases. Here the sequenced sample was peripheral blood mononuclear cells (PBMCs), taken when the disease was refractory, from a patient treated with antithyroid drugs. The clonotype comes from a female donor with Graves disease. In DNA, the CDR3 is TGTGCCAGCAGTTCCCACAGGGGGCGTGAGGAAGCTTTCTTT. Amino acid sequence: CASSSHRGREEAFF.